This record covers a single T cell receptor (beta chain). This CDR3 is 13 amino acids long. In germline, CDR1 is MNHEY, CDR2 SMNVEV (reference sequence). Trimming stripped 3 bases from V and 6 bases from J, with 12 bases between. This entry belongs to a study of blood T cell repertoires in COVID-19. Assay: immunoSEQ multiplex PCR; the TCRdb copy retains only in-frame clones and omits some. The profile covers under 55,000 clones, with about 85% appearing a single time and approximately 15% taken by the ten largest. The sample comprised peripheral blood. The sequence came from a human donor in a cohort sampled during active COVID-19. V gene TRBV27 combines with J gene TRBJ2-7; weak D call: TRBD2 (6 bases). The CDR3 nucleotides are TGTGCCAGCAGTTTTACGGGGGTAGGCGAGCAGTACTTC. Protein sequence: CASSFTGVGEQYF.